The subject of this entry is one T cell receptor beta chain. The data were obtained in a study of blood T cell repertoires in COVID-19. For the study at large: Sites across the United States, Italy and Spain contributed samples from acute and convalescent COVID-19. PBMCs, B-cell-depleted T cells, or T cells were the source of the cDNA or gDNA that made up the material.

How the authors handled the data: The authors estimated nucleated cell counts from reference gene primer amplification. Only in-frame clones appear in the TCRdb table, and some are missing; sequencing was by immunoSEQ multiplex PCR. That table supplies the V and J calls and clone size; D and trimming were determined from the DNA. The sample holds about 140,000 clones; 65% to 85% are singletons and the top ten take over 4%. The CDR3 consists of 17 residues. Per the germline V gene, CDR1 is SEHNR and CDR2 is FQNEAQ (reference sequence). Trimming removed 5 bases from V and 2 bases from J; junction bases left unmatched: 11.

The rearrangement links TRBV7-9 to TRBJ2-7, with 11 bases lining up with TRBD2. The source is a woman between 45 and 65 years old with acute or convalescent COVID-19. Sequenced material: peripheral blood. CDR3 in DNA: TGTGCCAGCAGCCCTGAGTTCGGGACTAGCGGAACCTACGAGCAGTACTTC. Amino acids: CASSPEFGTSGTYEQYF.